The entry that follows covers one TCR beta chain sequence. The sample originates from a study of CD4 and CD8 cells across lung adenocarcinoma regions. CDR1 and CDR2 from the germline V gene are MNHNS and SASEGT. This CDR3 is built from 11 residues. V gave up 3 bases and J gave up 7 bases, with 4 bases separating them. Samples came from patients with localized non-small cell lung adenocarcinoma. One entry per CDR3 protein results from TCRdb running MiXCR on the PCR reads. The sample records 10,000 to 15,000 distinct CDR3 sequences, about 56% being singletons. This chain connects TRBV6-1 to TRBJ2-1; D is unresolved. The specimen was CD8+ T cells from the margin of a lung tumor. The receptor's source is a female donor with lung adenocarcinoma. The CD4 and CD8 labels of this study may be unreliable. The CDR3 DNA reads as TGTGCCAGCAGTGACTGGAATGAGCAGTTCTTC. Protein: CASSDWNEQFF.